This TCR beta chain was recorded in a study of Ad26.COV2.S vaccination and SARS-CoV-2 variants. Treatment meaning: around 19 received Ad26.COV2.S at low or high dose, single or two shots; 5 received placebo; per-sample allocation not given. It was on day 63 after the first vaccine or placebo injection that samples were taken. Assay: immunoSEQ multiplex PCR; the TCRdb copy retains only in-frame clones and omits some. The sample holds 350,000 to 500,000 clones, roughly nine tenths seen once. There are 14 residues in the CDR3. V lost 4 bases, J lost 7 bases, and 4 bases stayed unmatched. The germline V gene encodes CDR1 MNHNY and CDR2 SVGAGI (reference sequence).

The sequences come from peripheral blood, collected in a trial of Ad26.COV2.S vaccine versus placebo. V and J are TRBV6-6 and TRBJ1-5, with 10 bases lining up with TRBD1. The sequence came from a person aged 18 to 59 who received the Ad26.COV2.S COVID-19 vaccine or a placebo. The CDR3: CASSFGQGDQPQHF. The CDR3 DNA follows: TGTGCCAGCAGTTTCGGACAGGGGGACCAGCCCCAGCATTTT.